The rows below give T cell receptor beta chains drawn from one sample of a study of T cells after yellow fever vaccination. From the 5' RACE reads, TCRdb called clonotypes with MiXCR, one entry per CDR3 protein. The data contain a few hundred thousand distinct CDR3 sequences, roughly a sixth of them singletons. Sample: PBMCs, taken 5 days after the first yellow fever vaccination. The source of these receptors is a man between 18 and 35 years old who received the YFV17D yellow fever vaccine. Each CDR3 is given with its conserved first and last residue. Each record gives: J gene, clone size, D gene, V gene, CDR3 protein, CDR3 DNA. D genes are given only for firm matches. A clone size is listed for some rows: how often the clone was seen (once, few, many), or a class if it is expanded.

TRBJ1-2 | NA | TRBD1 | TRBV11-2 | CASSSSGGATSLYGYTF | TGTGCCAGCAGCTCATCAGGGGGTGCTACATCCCTTTATGGCTACACCTTC
TRBJ2-7 | few | TRBD1 | TRBV18 | CASSPPTGFGSYEQYF | TGTGCCAGCTCACCGCCGACAGGGTTCGGCTCCTACGAGCAGTACTTC
TRBJ2-3 | many | NA | TRBV11-2 | CASSLYRTDTQYF | TGTGCCAGCAGTCTCTACCGCACAGATACGCAGTATTTT
TRBJ1-2 | few | NA | TRBV19 | CASSPDSRGYGYTF | TGTGCCAGTAGTCCCGACAGCCGGGGGTATGGCTACACCTTC
TRBJ2-2 | NA | NA | TRBV27 | CASISYTGELFF | TGTGCCAGCATAAGTTACACCGGGGAGCTGTTTTTT
TRBJ1-6 | few | TRBD1 | TRBV5-4 | CASSLEGDRSLHF | TGTGCCAGCAGCTTGGAGGGGGACAGGTCCCTCCACTTT
TRBJ1-1 | few | NA | TRBV12-3/TRBV12-4 | CASSLESLADEAFF | TGTGCCAGCAGTTTAGAGAGCCTGGCGGATGAAGCTTTCTTT
TRBJ1-5 | NA | TRBD1 | TRBV20-1 | CSASLVDRGISNQPQHF | TGCAGTGCTAGTTTGGTGGACAGGGGAATTAGCAATCAGCCCCAGCATTTT
TRBJ1-5 | NA | NA | TRBV7-9 | CASSLSETFNQPQHF | TGTGCCAGCAGCTTATCAGAAACATTCAATCAGCCCCAGCATTTT
TRBJ1-1 | NA | NA | TRBV2 | CASSEARMGAFF | TGTGCCAGCAGTGAAGCGCGGATGGGAGCTTTCTTT
TRBJ1-1 | NA | NA | TRBV9 | CASSVDWVGHTEAFF | TGTGCCAGCAGCGTAGATTGGGTTGGGCACACTGAAGCTTTCTTT
TRBJ2-3 | many | NA | TRBV7-6 | CASSLARQDTQYF | TGTGCCAGCAGCTTAGCCCGGCAAGATACGCAGTATTTT
TRBJ2-7 | NA | NA | TRBV21-1 | CASSAKKGRDSYEQYF | TGTGCCAGCAGTGCAAAGAAAGGCAGGGACTCCTACGAGCAGTACTTC
TRBJ1-1 | NA | NA | TRBV4-1 | CASSQGVGLNTEAFF | TGCGCCAGCAGCCAAGGTGTAGGGTTAAACACTGAAGCTTTCTTT
TRBJ2-3 | few | TRBD1 | TRBV5-4 | CASSLMGQGRDTQYF | TGTGCCAGCAGCTTGATGGGACAGGGGAGAGACACGCAGTATTTT
TRBJ1-1 | NA | NA | TRBV9 | CASSPRTDTEAFF | TGTGCCAGCAGCCCTAGGACTGACACTGAAGCTTTCTTT
TRBJ1-5 | few | TRBD1 | TRBV6-2/TRBV6-3 | CASSPTGAFSQPQHF | TGTGCCAGCAGCCCTACAGGGGCGTTTAGTCAGCCCCAGCATTTT
TRBJ2-3 | many | NA | TRBV29-1 | CSVAQIHFLSTDTQYF | TGCAGCGTTGCACAGATTCACTTTCTAAGCACAGATACGCAGTATTTT
TRBJ2-3 | NA | NA | TRBV12-3/TRBV12-4 | CASSLTEALRDTQYF | TGTGCCAGCAGTTTGACAGAAGCCCTCCGGGATACGCAGTATTTT
TRBJ1-2 | NA | NA | TRBV12-3/TRBV12-4 | CASRGWDNGYTF | TGTGCCAGCAGAGGATGGGACAATGGCTACACCTTC
TRBJ1-2 | NA | NA | TRBV7-2 | CASSPSLRTAYGYTF | TGTGCCAGCAGCCCATCCTTGAGGACAGCCTATGGCTACACCTTC
TRBJ1-1 | few | NA | TRBV20-1 | CSARGGRYTEAFF | TGCAGTGCTAGAGGGGGACGGTACACTGAAGCTTTCTTT
TRBJ2-2 | few | TRBD1 | TRBV24-1 | CATSVRDRNTGELFF | TGTGCCACCAGTGTTCGGGACAGGAACACCGGGGAGCTGTTTTTT
TRBJ2-5 | once | NA | TRBV5-5 | CASMRFLGGVETQYF | TGTGCCAGCATGAGGTTCCTAGGGGGGGTAGAGACCCAGTACTTC
TRBJ2-2 | NA | NA | TRBV10-3 | CANSASGLNTGELFF | TGTGCCAACAGTGCATCAGGGTTGAACACCGGGGAGCTGTTTTTT
TRBJ1-5 | NA | NA | TRBV6-1 | CASNHQPQHF | TGTGCCAGCAACCACCAGCCCCAGCATTTT
TRBJ1-1 | many | NA | TRBV5-1 | CASSLKRGNTEAFF | TGCGCCAGCAGCTTGAAGAGGGGGAACACTGAAGCTTTCTTT
TRBJ2-2 | NA | NA | TRBV19 | CASSTTGATGELFF | TGTGCCAGTAGTACTACTGGGGCCACCGGGGAGCTGTTTTTT
TRBJ2-1 | NA | NA | TRBV5-6 | CASSRQVEQFF | TGTGCCAGCAGTCGACAGGTTGAGCAGTTCTTC
TRBJ2-5 | NA | NA | TRBV7-2 | CASSPRPGETQYF | TGTGCCAGCAGCCCCCGTCCAGGGGAGACCCAGTACTTC
TRBJ2-3 | many | NA | TRBV7-2 | CASSSFGGGGQDTQYF | TGTGCCAGCAGCTCGTTCGGAGGGGGGGGCCAAGATACGCAGTATTTT
TRBJ1-1 | NA | NA | TRBV20-1 | CSSLGAYTEAFF | TGCAGTTCCCTGGGGGCCTACACTGAAGCTTTCTTT
TRBJ2-3 | NA | TRBD2 | TRBV5-5 | CASSPRWGGNTDTQYF | TGTGCCAGCAGCCCTCGGTGGGGGGGTAACACAGATACGCAGTATTTT
TRBJ1-1 | NA | NA | TRBV6-5 | CASSGTYTEAFF | TGTGCCAGCAGTGGAACCTACACTGAAGCTTTCTTT
TRBJ1-4 | NA | NA | TRBV14 | CASSQRGSQGEKLFF | TGTGCCAGCAGCCAGAGGGGCAGCCAGGGTGAAAAACTGTTTTTT
TRBJ1-4 | many | NA | TRBV12-3/TRBV12-4 | CASSSVAPGSEKLFF | TGTGCCAGCAGTTCAGTGGCACCAGGGAGTGAAAAACTGTTTTTT
TRBJ1-5 | NA | NA | TRBV9 | CASSVGGVGQPQHF | TGTGCCAGCAGCGTAGGAGGGGTAGGTCAGCCCCAGCATTTT
TRBJ2-1 | NA | NA | TRBV19 | CASRDPNNEQFF | TGTGCCAGTAGAGACCCGAACAATGAGCAGTTCTTC
TRBJ2-1 | NA | NA | TRBV29-1 | CSVGAGAINEQFF | TGCAGCGTTGGGGCAGGGGCTATCAATGAGCAGTTCTTC
TRBJ2-1 | NA | TRBD2 | TRBV27 | CASSPTGRGGAEQFF | TGTGCCAGCAGTCCCACTGGGCGGGGGGGGGCTGAGCAGTTCTTC
TRBJ1-5 | few | NA | TRBV30 | CAWGNRGNQPQHF | TGTGCCTGGGGGAACAGGGGCAATCAGCCCCAGCATTTT
TRBJ2-7 | NA | TRBD2 | TRBV19 | CASSLGASGYYEQYF | TGTGCCAGTAGCCTGGGGGCTAGCGGGTACTACGAGCAGTACTTC
TRBJ2-1 | NA | NA | TRBV24-1 | CATSDSLPYNEQFF | TGTGCCACCAGTGATTCCCTACCCTACAATGAGCAGTTCTTC
TRBJ2-2 | few | NA | TRBV10-3 | CAISSGLMGGELFF | TGTGCCATCAGTTCGGGACTCATGGGGGGGGAGCTGTTTTTT
TRBJ2-3 | few | TRBD2 | TRBV5-1 | CASSLGVAGAPRTDTQYF | TGCGCCAGCAGCTTGGGGGTAGCGGGGGCCCCCCGCACAGATACGCAGTATTTT
TRBJ2-1 | NA | NA | TRBV19 | CASTLGAYNEQFF | TGTGCCAGTACCCTAGGGGCCTACAATGAGCAGTTCTTC
TRBJ2-3 | few | NA | TRBV4-3 | CASSLAGISTDTQYF | TGCGCCAGCAGCCTTGCGGGGATTAGCACAGATACGCAGTATTTT
TRBJ2-7 | NA | NA | TRBV4-3 | CASSQDRNYEQYF | TGCGCCAGCAGCCAAGACAGAAACTACGAGCAGTACTTC
TRBJ2-1 | few | NA | TRBV10-3 | CAITGGTGTYEQFF | TGTGCCATTACCGGAGGGACGGGGACGTATGAGCAGTTCTTC
TRBJ2-1 | NA | TRBD1 | TRBV4-1 | CASSQRQGGAYNEQFF | TGCGCCAGCAGCCAAAGACAGGGGGGTGCCTACAATGAGCAGTTCTTC
TRBJ1-3 | NA | NA | TRBV5-1 | CASSLAGYGNTIYF | TGCGCCAGCAGCTTGGCAGGGTACGGAAACACCATATATTTT
TRBJ2-4 | NA | NA | TRBV6-1 | CASSPRDLVAKNIQYF | TGTGCCAGCAGTCCGCGGGACTTAGTAGCCAAAAACATTCAGTACTTC
TRBJ2-5 | NA | NA | TRBV13 | CASIRLGGGKTQYF | TGTGCCAGCATCAGGTTGGGGGGTGGAAAGACCCAGTACTTC
TRBJ2-2 | few | NA | TRBV10-3 | CAISESNGGELFF | TGTGCCATCAGTGAGTCGAACGGCGGGGAGCTGTTTTTT
TRBJ2-3 | NA | TRBD2 | TRBV7-6 | CASSPSGGHRTDTQYF | TGTGCCAGCAGCCCTAGCGGGGGGCACCGCACAGATACGCAGTATTTT
TRBJ2-3 | NA | NA | TRBV5-4 | CASSFGQVGDTQYF | TGTGCCAGCAGCTTCGGGCAGGTAGGAGATACGCAGTATTTT
TRBJ1-2 | NA | NA | TRBV7-9 | CASSLPLRHGYTF | TGTGCCAGCAGCTTACCCCTGAGACATGGCTACACCTTC
TRBJ1-1 | few | NA | TRBV29-1 | CSVARSQMNTEAFF | TGCAGCGTTGCTCGCTCACAGATGAACACTGAAGCTTTCTTT